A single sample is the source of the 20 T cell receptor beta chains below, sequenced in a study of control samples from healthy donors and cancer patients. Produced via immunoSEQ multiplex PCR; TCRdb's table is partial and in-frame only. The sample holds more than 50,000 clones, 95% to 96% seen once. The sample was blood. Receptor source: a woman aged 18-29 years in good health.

The CDR3 DNA sequence: TGTGCCAGCAGCCAAGATTGGACTAGCGGATACAATGAGCAGTTCTTC. This gives the protein CASSQDWTSGYNEQFF. The gene calls are TRBV4-2 and TRBJ2-1, with TRBD2 identical over 10 bases. The length of the CDR3 is 16 residues. The germline V gene encodes CDR1 LGHNA and CDR2 YNFKEQ. J was trimmed by 4 bases and V by 0 bases; bases with no gene match: 3.

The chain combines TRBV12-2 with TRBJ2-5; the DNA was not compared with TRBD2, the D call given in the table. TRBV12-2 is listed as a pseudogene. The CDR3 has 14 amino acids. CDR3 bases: TGCTGTTCGGTGGCTAGCGGGGGAGTAGAGACCCAGTACTTC. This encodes CCSVASGGVETQYF.

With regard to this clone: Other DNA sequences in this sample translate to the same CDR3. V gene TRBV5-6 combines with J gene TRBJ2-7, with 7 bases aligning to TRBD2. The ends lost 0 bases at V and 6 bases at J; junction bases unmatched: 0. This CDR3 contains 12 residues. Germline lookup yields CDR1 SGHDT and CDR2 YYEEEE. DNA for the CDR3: TGTGCCAGCAGCTTGGGCGGGGGCGAGCAGTACTTC. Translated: CASSLGGGEQYF.

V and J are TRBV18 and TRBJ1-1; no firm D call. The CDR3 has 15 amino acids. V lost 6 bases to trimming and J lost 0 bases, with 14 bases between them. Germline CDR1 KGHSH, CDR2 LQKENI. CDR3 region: CASSSNSAMNTEAFF. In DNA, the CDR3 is TGTGCCAGCTCCTCAAACAGCGCAATGAACACTGAAGCTTTCTTT. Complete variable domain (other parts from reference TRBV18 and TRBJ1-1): NAGVMQNPRHLVRRRGQEARLRCSPMKGHSHVYWYRQLPEEGLKFMVYLQKENIIDESGMPKERFSAEFPKEGPSILRIQQVVRGDSAAYFCASSSNSAMNTEAFFGQGTRLTVV.

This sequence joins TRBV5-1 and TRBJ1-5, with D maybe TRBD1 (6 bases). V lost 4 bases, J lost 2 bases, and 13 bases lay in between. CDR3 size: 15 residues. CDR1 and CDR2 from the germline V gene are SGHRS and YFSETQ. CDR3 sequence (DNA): TGCGCCAGCAGCGTCTCCTCAGGGGGCAATCAGCCCCAGCATTTT. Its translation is CASSVSSGGNQPQHF.

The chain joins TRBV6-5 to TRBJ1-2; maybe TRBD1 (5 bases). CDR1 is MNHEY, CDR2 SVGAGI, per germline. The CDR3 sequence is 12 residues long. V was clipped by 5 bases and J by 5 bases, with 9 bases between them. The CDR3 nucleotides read TGTGCCAGCAGTAAAAAGGGGTATGGCTACACCTTC. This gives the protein CASSKKGYGYTF.

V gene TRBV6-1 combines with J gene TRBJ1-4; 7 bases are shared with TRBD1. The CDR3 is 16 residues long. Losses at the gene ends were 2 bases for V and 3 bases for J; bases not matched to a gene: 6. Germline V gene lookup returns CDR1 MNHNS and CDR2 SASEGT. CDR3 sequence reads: CASSESTGSPNEKLFF. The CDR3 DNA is TGTGCCAGCAGTGAATCGACAGGGAGCCCTAATGAAAAACTGTTTTTT.

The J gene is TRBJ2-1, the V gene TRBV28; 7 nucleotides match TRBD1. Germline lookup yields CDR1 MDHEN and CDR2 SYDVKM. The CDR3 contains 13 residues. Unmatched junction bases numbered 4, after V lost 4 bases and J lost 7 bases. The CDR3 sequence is CASSYRGWNEQFF. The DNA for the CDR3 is TGTGCCAGCAGTTACAGGGGTTGGAATGAGCAGTTCTTC. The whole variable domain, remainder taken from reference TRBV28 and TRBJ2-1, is DVKVTQSSRYLVKRTGEKVFLECVQDMDHENMFWYRQDPGLGLRLIYFSYDVKMKEKGDIPEGYSVSREKKERFSLILESASTNQTSMYLCASSYRGWNEQFFGPGTRLTVL.

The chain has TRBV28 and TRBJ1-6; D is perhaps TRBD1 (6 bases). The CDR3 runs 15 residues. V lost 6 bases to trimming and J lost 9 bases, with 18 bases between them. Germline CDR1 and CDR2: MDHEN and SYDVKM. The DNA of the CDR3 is TGTGCCAGCAGAGTTTCCCAGGGGATAGGTTCACCCCTCCACTTT. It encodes CASRVSQGIGSPLHF.

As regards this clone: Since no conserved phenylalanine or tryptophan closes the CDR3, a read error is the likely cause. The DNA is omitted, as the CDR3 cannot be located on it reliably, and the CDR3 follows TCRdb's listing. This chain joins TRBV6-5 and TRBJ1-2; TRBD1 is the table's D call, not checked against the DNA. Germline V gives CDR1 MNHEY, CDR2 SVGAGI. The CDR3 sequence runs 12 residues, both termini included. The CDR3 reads CASGHRDRVLFA.

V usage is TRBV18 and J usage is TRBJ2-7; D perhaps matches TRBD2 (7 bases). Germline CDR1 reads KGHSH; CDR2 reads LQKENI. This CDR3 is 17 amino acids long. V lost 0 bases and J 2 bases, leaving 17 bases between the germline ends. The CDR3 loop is CASSPPGLGEGAYEQYF. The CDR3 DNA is TGTGCCAGCTCACCACCGGGTTTAGGGGAGGGGGCCTACGAGCAGTACTTC.

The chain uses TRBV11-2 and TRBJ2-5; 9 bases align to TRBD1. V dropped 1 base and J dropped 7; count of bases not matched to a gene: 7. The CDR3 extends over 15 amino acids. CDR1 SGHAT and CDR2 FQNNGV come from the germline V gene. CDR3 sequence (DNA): TGTGCCAGCAGCTTAGTCGCGGGGACAGGGATGACCCAGTACTTC. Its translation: CASSLVAGTGMTQYF.

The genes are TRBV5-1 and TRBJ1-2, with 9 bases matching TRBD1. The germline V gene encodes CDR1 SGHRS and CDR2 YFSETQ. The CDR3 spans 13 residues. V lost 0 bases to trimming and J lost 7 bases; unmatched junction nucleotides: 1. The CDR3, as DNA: TGCGCCAGCAGCTTGGACAGGGGGCTTGGCTACACCTTC. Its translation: CASSLDRGLGYTF.

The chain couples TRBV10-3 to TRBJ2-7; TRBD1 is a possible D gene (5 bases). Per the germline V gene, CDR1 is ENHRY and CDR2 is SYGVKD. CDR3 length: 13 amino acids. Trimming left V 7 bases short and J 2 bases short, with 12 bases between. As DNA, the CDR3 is TGTGCCATCACCTCGGACAAGACCTACGAGCAGTACTTC. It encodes CAITSDKTYEQYF.

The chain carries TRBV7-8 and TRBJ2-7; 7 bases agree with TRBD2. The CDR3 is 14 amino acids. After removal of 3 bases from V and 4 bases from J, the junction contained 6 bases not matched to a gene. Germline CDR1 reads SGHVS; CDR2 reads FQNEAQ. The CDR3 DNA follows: TGTGCCAGCAGCTTTGGGGGGGATTTTTACGAGCAGTACTTC. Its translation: CASSFGGDFYEQYF.

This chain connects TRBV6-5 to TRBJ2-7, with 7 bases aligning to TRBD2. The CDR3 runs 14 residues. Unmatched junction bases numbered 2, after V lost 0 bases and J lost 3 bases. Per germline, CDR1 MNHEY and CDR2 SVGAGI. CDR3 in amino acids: CASSYSGGGYEQYF. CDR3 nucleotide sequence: TGTGCCAGCAGTTACTCTGGGGGGGGCTACGAGCAGTACTTC.

The CDR3 region is CSVGGDRGDTEAFF. DNA for the CDR3: TGCAGCGTTGGCGGGGACAGGGGGGACACTGAAGCTTTCTTT. V and J are TRBV29-1 and TRBJ1-1, with 11 nucleotides matching TRBD1. Germline assignment: CDR1 SQVTM and CDR2 ANQGSEA. The CDR3 is 14 amino acids. The trim removed 4 bases at V and 3 bases at J, leaving 4 bases unmatched. The whole variable domain, filled in from reference TRBV29-1 and TRBJ1-1, reads SAVISQKPSRDICQRGTSLTIQCQVDSQVTMMFWYRQQPGQSLTLIATANQGSEATYESGFVIDKFPISRPNLTFSTLTVSNMSPEDSSIYLCSVGGDRGDTEAFFGQGTRLTVV.

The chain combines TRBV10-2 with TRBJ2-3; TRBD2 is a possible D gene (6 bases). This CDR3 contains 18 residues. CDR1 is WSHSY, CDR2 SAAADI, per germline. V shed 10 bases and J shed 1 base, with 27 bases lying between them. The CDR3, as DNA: TGCGCCACCCGTAGGGCCTCGGCGGGGAAGGTGGGCACAGATACGCAGTATTTT. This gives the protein CATRRASAGKVGTDTQYF.

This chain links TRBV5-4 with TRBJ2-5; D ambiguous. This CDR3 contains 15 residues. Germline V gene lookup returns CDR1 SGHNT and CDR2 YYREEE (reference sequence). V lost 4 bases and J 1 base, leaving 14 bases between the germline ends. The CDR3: CASSPVGPGQETQYF. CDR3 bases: TGTGCCAGCAGCCCGGTCGGGCCTGGCCAAGAGACCCAGTACTTC.

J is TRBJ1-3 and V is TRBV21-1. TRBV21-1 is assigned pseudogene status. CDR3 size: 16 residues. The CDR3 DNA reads TGTGCCAGCAGCAAAGAGGGGGGCCCGAATCTAAACACCATATATTTT. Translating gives CASSKEGGPNLNTIYF.